The following is a TCR beta chain sequence with its context. Under the authors' procedure: Estimation of nucleated cell counts was performed using reference gene primer amplification. Measured with immunoSEQ multiplex PCR; TCRdb has only the in-frame clones, and not every one. That table supplies the V and J calls and clone size; D and trimming were determined from the DNA. The repertoire holds about 90,000 clones, with 86% as singletons. The entry originates in a study of blood T cell repertoires in COVID-19. Background on the study: COVID-19 samples, acute and convalescent, were from the United States, Italy and Spain. The analysed material was cDNA or gDNA that came from T cells, B-cell-depleted T cells, or PBMCs.

Germline CDR1 LGHNA, CDR2 YSLEER. V was shortened by 0 bases and J by 1 base, with 13 bases between the two germline ends. The CDR3 contains 16 residues. The sample taken for sequencing was peripheral blood. This chain uses TRBV4-3 with TRBJ2-7; possible D gene TRBD2, 6 bases. The receptor's source is a man at least 80 years old with active or convalescent COVID-19. The CDR3 loop reads CASSQDRTSRSYEQYF. The DNA of the CDR3 is TGCGCCAGCAGCCAAGATCGCACTAGCAGATCCTACGAGCAGTACTTC.